The 18 T cell receptor beta chains given below trace back to one sample, sequenced in a study of cytomegalovirus exposure and HLA in healthy donors (dated by TCRdb to 2016 to 2017). Preparation of the library involved the immunoSEQ multiplex PCR assay. The multiplex PCR relied on a mix of 60 forward primers for TCR Vbeta segments and 13 reverse primers for TCR Jbeta segments. TCRdb holds this immuneACCESS table with in-frame rearrangements only. Some clones are missing; in checked studies, unresolved V genes explain under half, and the rest has no known cause. Within this sample are 80,000 to 100,000 clones, with approximately 72% of them counted one time only. Around 9.9% of the sample is taken by the ten largest. The sequenced sample was PBMCs. These TCRs come from a man between 18 and 29 years old in good health and CMV-seropositive.

The genes are TRBV5-1 and TRBJ2-5; weak D call: TRBD2 (5 bases). Germline loops: CDR1 SGHRS, CDR2 YFSETQ. The V and J ends lost 4 bases and 4 bases respectively, with 20 bases between them. This CDR3 spans 16 amino acids. The chain's CDR3 is CASSPMTGLPGETQYF. The CDR3 nucleotides read TGCGCCAGCAGCCCCATGACCGGACTCCCAGGAGAGACCCAGTACTTC.

V gene TRBV19 combines with J gene TRBJ2-1, with D uncertain. The V end was cut by 0 bases, the J end by 8 bases, with 5 bases between. Germline CDR1 reads LNHDA; CDR2 reads SQIVND (reference sequence). The CDR3 covers 12 residues. This chain's CDR3 is CASSIDRDEQFF. CDR3 sequence (DNA): TGTGCCAGTAGTATAGATCGAGATGAGCAGTTCTTC.

The chain links TRBV30 to TRBJ1-2; D remains unclear. The CDR3 contains 13 residues. V was cut by 0 bases and J by 3 bases, with 8 bases left in between. Germline-derived CDR1 and CDR2 are GTSNPN and SVGIG (reference sequence). CDR3 in DNA: TGTGCCTGGAGTGTAGGTGGAGACTATGGCTACACCTTC. It encodes CAWSVGGDYGYTF.

About this clone itself: Germline and junction disagree at one end, which may indicate a read error. The V gene is TRBV2, the J gene TRBJ2-4; D might be TRBD2 (5 bases). Germline V gives CDR1 SNHLY, CDR2 FYNNEI. The CDR3 totals 11 residues. The CDR3 sequence is CASSEREFPRF. CDR3 in DNA: TGTGCCAGCAGTGAGAGGGAGTTTCCCAGGTTC.

The chain is built from TRBV30 and TRBJ2-7, with TRBD1 matching over 9 bases. The CDR3 covers 15 residues. Germline V gene sequence: CDR1 GTSNPN, CDR2 SVGIG (reference sequence). V was pared by 5 bases and J by 3 bases, with 11 bases of the junction left unmatched. The CDR3 DNA reads TGTGCCTGGGGGGATGGACAGGGGAGCATCTACGAGCAGTACTTC. Amino acid sequence: CAWGDGQGSIYEQYF.

The rearrangement uses TRBV30 and TRBJ2-5; TRBD2 agrees at 11 bases. CDR1 is GTSNPN, CDR2 SVGIG, per germline (reference sequence). After removal of 5 bases from V and 5 bases from J, the junction contained 13 bases not matched to a gene. This CDR3 region has 16 residues. CDR3 coding DNA: TGTGCCTGGGGGTCCCCTCTTAGCGGGGGGGCCGAGACCCAGTACTTC. It yields the protein CAWGSPLSGGAETQYF.

This chain links TRBV19 with TRBJ1-2, with a weak D call TRBD1 (5 bases). The V and J ends lost 9 bases and 4 bases respectively, with 18 bases between them. This CDR3 is 14 amino acids long. From germline, CDR1 is LNHDA and CDR2 SQIVND (reference sequence). CDR3 protein: CASGPGTSGYGYTF. The DNA of the CDR3 is TGTGCCAGCGGGCCTGGGACTTCTGGCTATGGCTACACCTTC.

The chain joins TRBV19 to TRBJ2-5, with a possible D match to TRBD2 (6 bases). The CDR3 runs to 12 residues. V was pared by 11 bases and J by 5 bases, with 15 bases between. The germline CDR1 and CDR2 sequences are LNHDA and SQIVND (reference sequence). The CDR3 DNA reads as TGTGCCCGTCGGGGGACGTGGGAGACCCAGTACTTC. Protein sequence: CARRGTWETQYF.

This clone has a handful of counts. The CDR3 sequence: CARQGSGNNTDTQYF. The CDR3 DNA reads as TGTGCCAGACAGGGGTCGGGGAACAACACAGATACGCAGTATTTT. The chain carries TRBV28 and TRBJ2-3; 7 bases map to TRBD1. Germline V gives CDR1 MDHEN, CDR2 SYDVKM. V lost 9 bases and J lost 2; bases outside the gene matches: 11. This CDR3 has 15 amino acids.

The chain has TRBV7-7 and TRBJ2-2, with 10 bases identical to TRBD2. CDR3 length: 15 amino acids. CDR1 and CDR2 (germline): SSHAT, FNYEAQ (reference sequence). The J segment lost 3 bases and the V segment lost 4 bases, leaving 2 bases of the junction unmatched. The CDR3 sequence is CASSSGLADTGELFF. The CDR3, as DNA: TGTGCCAGCAGCTCCGGACTAGCGGACACCGGGGAGCTGTTTTTT.

J is TRBJ1-6 and V is TRBV9; 9 bases align to TRBD1. V shed 0 bases, J shed 8 bases, and the junction held 3 bases outside the gene matches. Looked up from germline, CDR1 is SGDLS and CDR2 is YYNGEE. The CDR3 loop spans 15 amino acids. For the CDR3, the DNA is TGTGCCAGCAGCGTAGAGGGACAGGGACATTCACCCCTCCACTTT. Amino acids: CASSVEGQGHSPLHF.

This clone was seen only a few times. This chain connects TRBV5-1 to TRBJ2-3, with 9 bases lining up with TRBD1. This CDR3 has 14 residues. Germline values: CDR1 SGHRS, CDR2 YFSETQ. J was trimmed by 3 bases and V by 4 bases; bases with no gene match: 3. CDR3 nucleotides: TGCGCCAGCAGCGCGGACAGGGGTACAGATACGCAGTATTTT. Translating gives CASSADRGTDTQYF.

The chain is built from TRBV5-1 and TRBJ1-1; D is unresolved. Germline CDR1 SGHRS, CDR2 YFSETQ. The CDR3 loop spans 12 amino acids. V lost 5 bases and J 1 base, leaving 6 bases between the germline ends. As DNA, the CDR3 is TGCGCCAGCAGGGCTTGGAACACTGAAGCTTTCTTT. Amino acids: CASRAWNTEAFF.

The chain joins TRBV18 to TRBJ1-1; D is uncertain. Per germline, CDR1 KGHSH and CDR2 LQKENI. V was trimmed by 0 bases and J by 0 bases, leaving 11 bases between them. The CDR3 totals 16 residues. The CDR3 DNA follows: TGTGCCAGCTCACCACCGACGCCCAGGCTGAACACTGAAGCTTTCTTT. This codes for CASSPPTPRLNTEAFF.

V is TRBV19 and J is TRBJ1-2, with a possible D match to TRBD1 (5 bases). Trimming removed 6 bases at V and 8 bases at J, with 16 bases between. CDR3 size: 13 residues. Germline V gene lookup returns CDR1 LNHDA and CDR2 SQIVND (reference sequence). CDR3 protein: CASRPGQGDGYTF. CDR3 DNA: TGTGCCAGTAGGCCCGGGCAGGGTGACGGCTACACCTTC.

This clone came up a few times. V usage is TRBV7-2 and J usage is TRBJ1-1; D ambiguous. CDR1 and CDR2 from the germline V gene are SGHTA and FQGNSA. The CDR3 is made up of 14 amino acids. Trimming removed 0 bases at V and 1 base at J, with 6 bases between. CDR3 loop: CASSLAPGNTEAFF. Here the CDR3 DNA reads TGTGCCAGCAGCTTAGCTCCGGGGAACACTGAAGCTTTCTTT.

The rearrangement uses TRBV2 and TRBJ1-6; D gene ambiguous. The germline V gene encodes CDR1 SNHLY and CDR2 FYNNEI. This CDR3 is built from 14 residues. The V end was cut by 4 bases, the J end by 5 bases, with 9 bases between. CDR3 sequence: CASSVARNNSPLHF. The CDR3 coding sequence is TGTGCCAGCAGTGTAGCCAGGAATAATTCACCCCTCCACTTT.

The chain couples TRBV4-1 to TRBJ2-4; D unresolved. CDR3 length equals 16 residues. V lost 1 base and J 5 bases, leaving 15 bases between the germline ends. Per the germline V gene, CDR1 is MGHRA and CDR2 is YSYEKL. The CDR3 nucleotides read TGCGCCAGCAGCCAAGCCCAGTGGCTCTTCGAAAACATTCAGTACTTC. Encoded protein: CASSQAQWLFENIQYF.